This is a list of T cell receptor beta chains from one sample in a study of long-term antiretroviral therapy in people with HIV. Profiling relied on immunoSEQ multiplex PCR, and the TCRdb table lists in-frame clones only, not all of them. The table includes tens of thousands of clones, 80% detected once. This specimen consisted of unsorted PBMCs, obtained 1.5 years after starting antiretroviral therapy. The receptors were gathered from a man between 18 and 35 years old with HIV. The CDR3 runs from the conserved cysteine through the conserved F or W. A D gene is named only where the DNA matches it firmly. Some rows have no size entry. The others give once, few or many, or a class for an expanded clone.

>.|once|TRBV9|TRBJ2-7
TGTGCCAGCAGCGCCTCAAGCCGGGACGAGCAGTACTTC
CASSASSRDEQYF
>.|few|TRBV4-1|TRBJ1-5
TGCGCCAGCAGCCAAGACGGAAATCAGCCCCAGCATTTT
CASSQDGNQPQHF
>.|.|TRBV5-1|TRBJ1-1
TGCGCCAGCAGCCTTAGAGGAGACACTGAAGCTTTCTTT
CASSLRGDTEAFF
>.|.|TRBV5-1|TRBJ1-1
TGCGCCAGCAGCTTGGTTGAACAGCTGAACACTGAAGCTTTCTTT
CASSLVEQLNTEAFF
>.|.|TRBV2|TRBJ1-3
TGTGCCAGCAGTGGACGGCTCTCTGGAAACACCATATATTTT
CASSGRLSGNTIYF
>TRBD1|.|TRBV9|TRBJ1-1
TGTGCCAGCAGCGGCGGGACAGGCCTGAACACTGAAGCTTTCTTT
CASSGGTGLNTEAFF
>.|.|TRBV7-2|TRBJ2-7
TGTGCCAGCAGCTCCCCTACTAGGGGCGAGCAGTACTTC
CASSSPTRGEQYF
>.|.|TRBV6-5|TRBJ1-2
TGTGCCAGCAGTTACTCTACAGGGCCTCTATTTTATGGCTACACCTTC
CASSYSTGPLFYGYTF
>TRBD2|few|TRBV11-2|TRBJ2-4
TGTGCCAGCAGCTTAGATCTAGCGGGAGTAGTTTCGTACTTC
CASSLDLAGVVSYF
>TRBD1|.|TRBV5-1|TRBJ2-7
TGCGCCAGCAGCTTAGGGACAGGGGGCGACGAGCAGTACTTC
CASSLGTGGDEQYF
>.|few|TRBV21-1|TRBJ1-5
TGTGCCAGCACCCCAAGTGGACAGAGAAATCAGCCCCAGCATTTT
CASTPSGQRNQPQHF
>.|.|TRBV9|TRBJ1-1
TGTGCCAGCAGCGTAGGAAGCGTCACTGAAGCTTTCTTT
CASSVGSVTEAFF
>.|few|TRBV28|TRBJ2-7
TGTGCCAGCAGGACCAGTTACGAGCAGTACTTC
CASRTSYEQYF
>.|.|TRBV19|TRBJ2-5
TGTGCCAGTAGTATCGCCTGGGGAGAGACCCAGTACTTC
CASSIAWGETQYF
>.|.|TRBV18|TRBJ2-7
TGTGCCAGCTCACCACCGGACAATTACGAGCAGTACTTC
CASSPPDNYEQYF
>.|.|TRBV10-2|TRBJ1-5
TGCGCCAGCAGTGATCAATATAGCAATCAGCCCCAGCATTTT
CASSDQYSNQPQHF
>.|.|TRBV7-9|TRBJ2-7
TGTGCCAGCAGCTTAGGGGACTGGACCTACGAGCAGTACTTC
CASSLGDWTYEQYF
>.|.|TRBV4-2|TRBJ2-6
TGTGCCAGCAGCCAAGATCTTGACAGCTCTGGGGCCAACGTCCTGACTTTC
CASSQDLDSSGANVLTF
>.|.|TRBV27|TRBJ2-7
TGTGCCAGCTACGGGAGCAGCTACGAGCAGTACTTC
CASYGSSYEQYF
>.|.|TRBV9|TRBJ1-1
TGTGCCAGCAGCGAGGGGGTTAGCACTGAAGCTTTCTTT
CASSEGVSTEAFF
>.|.|TRBV13|TRBJ2-3
TGTGCCAGCAGCTTAAGGGGACTCAGCACAGATACGCAGTATTTT
CASSLRGLSTDTQYF
>.|.|TRBV7-2|TRBJ2-1
TGTGCCAGCAGCTTAGGGGCCTACAATGAGCAGTTCTTC
CASSLGAYNEQFF
>.|.|TRBV5-4|TRBJ2-1
TGTGCCAGCAGCGAAGACGGGAGCTCCTACAATGAGCAGTTCTTC
CASSEDGSSYNEQFF
>.|.|TRBV29-1|TRBJ1-2
TGCACCATATGGGGGGGCGGATATGGCTACACCTTC
CTIWGGGYGYTF
>.|few|TRBV15|TRBJ2-3
TGTGCCACCAGCACACATTCAGCTGGCACAGATACGCAGTATTTT
CATSTHSAGTDTQYF
>TRBD2|once|TRBV29-1|TRBJ2-7
TGCAGCGTTGAGACTAGCGGGAGACTCGAGCAGTACTTC
CSVETSGRLEQYF
>.|few|TRBV2|TRBJ1-2
TGTGCCAGCAGTGAAGCGGCTGCGTGGGGTGGAGACTATGGCTACACCTTC
CASSEAAAWGGDYGYTF
>TRBD2|.|TRBV4-3|TRBJ2-7
TGCGCCAGCAGCGCACTAGCGGGAGTCGCCGAGCAGTACTTC
CASSALAGVAEQYF
>.|.|TRBV19|TRBJ1-3
TGTGCCAGTGTCGAAAGGGGAAGTGGGGACACCATATATTTT
CASVERGSGDTIYF
>.|.|TRBV14|TRBJ1-2
TGTGCCAGCAGCCAAGCCGGGAACTATGGCTACACCTTC
CASSQAGNYGYTF
>TRBD1|.|TRBV6-5|TRBJ2-7
TGTGCCAGCAGAGGGACAGGGGGCAGCTACGAGCAGTACTTC
CASRGTGGSYEQYF
>TRBD2|.|TRBV7-9|TRBJ2-2
TGTGCCAGCAGAAAGGGACTAGCGGTAAACACCGGGGAGCTGTTTTTT
CASRKGLAVNTGELFF
>.|.|TRBV4-2|TRBJ2-7
TGTGCCAGCAGCCAAGTGATGGGGGCATCCTACGAGCAGTACTTC
CASSQVMGASYEQYF
>.|.|TRBV4-1|TRBJ2-1
TGCGCCAGCAGCCAAGAGGAGGGCCGGGGCTACAATGAGCAGTTCTTC
CASSQEEGRGYNEQFF
>TRBD1|.|TRBV19|TRBJ1-5
TGTGCCAGTAGAATTGGACAGGCCTCCCATCAGCCCCAGCATTTT
CASRIGQASHQPQHF
>.|.|TRBV28|TRBJ1-2
TGTGCCAGCAGTTTACAGGGTAACTATGGCTACACCTTC
CASSLQGNYGYTF
>.|.|TRBV2|TRBJ2-6
TGTGCCAGCAGTGATTGGGCTACTGGGGCCAACGTCCTGACTTTC
CASSDWATGANVLTF
>TRBD2|.|TRBV28|TRBJ2-7
TGTGCCAGCAGATCTCGACTAGCGGGTGCCTACGAGCAGTACTTC
CASRSRLAGAYEQYF
>TRBD2|.|TRBV18|TRBJ2-1
TGTGCCAGCTCACCATTCGCCCTCCTAGCGGGAGGCTACAATGAGCAGTTCTTC
CASSPFALLAGGYNEQFF
>TRBD2|few|TRBV19|TRBJ2-7
TGTGCCAGTAGCGGGAGGGCCTACGAGCAGTACTTC
CASSGRAYEQYF
>.|.|TRBV27|TRBJ2-2
TGTGCCAGCATCGGGGATCTACGCGTCGGGGAGCTGTTTTTT
CASIGDLRVGELFF
>.|.|TRBV28|TRBJ2-3
TGTGCCAGCAGTTTATATGGGGGGCTTGGGATTACGGATACGCAGTATTTT
CASSLYGGLGITDTQYF
>.|.|TRBV6-1|TRBJ2-7
TGTGCCAGCAGTGAAGTCGTTCTTCGAACCTACTCCTACGAGCAGTACTTC
CASSEVVLRTYSYEQYF
>.|.|TRBV27|TRBJ2-3
TGTGCCAGCGGACGGTCCACAGATACGCAGTATTTT
CASGRSTDTQYF
>.|.|TRBV6-6|TRBJ2-7
TGTGCCAGCAGAATCCCAGGGGCAGGCTACGAGCAGTACTTC
CASRIPGAGYEQYF
>TRBD2|once|TRBV10-3|TRBJ2-1
TGTGCCATCAGGCGACTAGCGGGAAAGAACAATGAGCAGTTCTTC
CAIRRLAGKNNEQFF
>TRBD2|.|TRBV14|TRBJ2-3
TGTGCCAGCAGCGTTCTCCTAGCGGGAGGAGGAGATACGCAGTATTTT
CASSVLLAGGGDTQYF
>TRBD2|.|TRBV5-4|TRBJ2-7
TGTGCCAGCAGCTCGGGACTAGCGGGCGAGCAGTACTTC
CASSSGLAGEQYF
>.|few|TRBV5-6|TRBJ2-2
TGTGCCAGCAGCTGGACAGCCCTTAACACCGGGGAGCTGTTTTTT
CASSWTALNTGELFF
>TRBD1|.|TRBV29-1|TRBJ2-7
TGCAGCGTATTGACAGGGTCCTACGAGCAGTACTTC
CSVLTGSYEQYF
>.|.|TRBV28|TRBJ2-1
TGTGCCAGCAGAGCCCAGTCCTACAATGAGCAGTTCTTC
CASRAQSYNEQFF